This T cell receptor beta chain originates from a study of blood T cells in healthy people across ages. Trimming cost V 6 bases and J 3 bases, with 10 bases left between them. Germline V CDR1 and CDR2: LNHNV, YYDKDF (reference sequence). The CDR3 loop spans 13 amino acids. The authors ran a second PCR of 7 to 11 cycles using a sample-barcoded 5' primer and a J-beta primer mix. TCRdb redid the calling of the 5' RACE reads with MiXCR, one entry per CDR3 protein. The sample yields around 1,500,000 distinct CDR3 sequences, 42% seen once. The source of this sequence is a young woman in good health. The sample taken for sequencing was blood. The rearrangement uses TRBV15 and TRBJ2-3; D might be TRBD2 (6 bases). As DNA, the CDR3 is TGTGCCACCAGGGCTAGCGCTACAGATACGCAGTATTTT. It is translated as CATRASATDTQYF.